Listed here are 8 T cell receptor beta chains from one sample, sequenced in a study of CD8+ T cells in alopecia areata. Treatment noted: oral pan-JAK inhibitor, 5-10 mg twice daily. It was cDNA, reverse transcribed from extracted RNA, that served as the sequencing template. TCRdb's table, derived via immunoSEQ multiplex PCR, lists solely in-frame clones and lacks some. Among roughly 230,000 clones, about 40% were seen once, and the ten largest hold 2% to 3%. The source was CD4+ T cells sorted from blood, collected at approximately week 36, from a patient treated with tofacitinib. These receptors originate from a human donor with alopecia areata.

The chain joins TRBV19 to TRBJ2-3; possibly TRBD2 for D (5 bases). The germline V gene has CDR1 LNHDA and CDR2 SQIVND (reference sequence). V lost 3 bases, J lost 0 bases, and 22 bases lay in between. This CDR3 has 19 residues. CDR3 in DNA: TGTGCCAGTAGTATTAGAGGGTACACCCCCCAGAGCAGCACAGATACGCAGTATTTT. Translating gives CASSIRGYTPQSSTDTQYF. The full variable domain, completed using reference TRBV19 and TRBJ2-3, is DGGITQSPKYLFRKEGQNVTLSCEQNLNHDAMYWYRQDPGQGLRLIYYSQIVNDFQKGDIAEGYSVSREKKESFPLTVTSAQKNPTAFYLCASSIRGYTPQSSTDTQYFGPGTRLTVL.

Only a few counts were recorded for this clone. The gene calls are TRBV5-4 and TRBJ1-1; D ambiguous. V was trimmed by 2 bases and J by 1 base, leaving 9 bases between them. The CDR3 sequence is 14 residues long. Germline V gene sequence: CDR1 SGHNT, CDR2 YYREEE (reference sequence). CDR3 bases: TGTGCCAGCAGCTTCTCAAGGGCGAACACTGAAGCTTTCTTT. Amino acid sequence: CASSFSRANTEAFF.

This rearrangement joins TRBV30 to TRBJ2-5; a possible D gene is TRBD1 (5 bases). Germline CDR1 and CDR2: GTSNPN and SVGIG (reference sequence). The CDR3 has 13 residues. Deletions cut 4 bases from V and 4 bases from J, with 13 bases between. The DNA of the CDR3 is TGTGCCTGGATAATTAGGGGCCGAGAGACCCAGTACTTC. This encodes CAWIIRGRETQYF.

This chain connects TRBV11-2 to TRBJ2-3; D uncertain. Trimming removed 4 bases at V and 3 bases at J, with 11 bases between. This CDR3 has 14 residues. Looked up from germline, CDR1 is SGHAT and CDR2 is FQNNGV. The CDR3 DNA is TGTGCCAGCAGCTGGGGTGGTATGACAGATACGCAGTATTTT. This sequence encodes CASSWGGMTDTQYF.

J is TRBJ2-7 and V is TRBV30; no firm D call. Germline assignment: CDR1 GTSNPN and CDR2 SVGIG (reference sequence). The V gene lost 1 base and the J gene lost 3 bases, with 4 bases spanning the gap. The CDR3 runs 11 residues. The CDR3 nucleotides are TGTGCCTGGAGTGCGTACTACGAGCAGTACTTC. Translating gives CAWSAYYEQYF.

This sequence joins TRBV9 and TRBJ2-7; 7 positions agree with TRBD2. V gave up 0 bases and J gave up 3 bases; unmatched junction bases: 3. Germline loops: CDR1 SGDLS, CDR2 YYNGEE. This CDR3 region has 14 residues. CDR3 residues: CASSVGDYNYEQYF. The CDR3 DNA follows: TGTGCCAGCAGCGTAGGGGACTACAACTACGAGCAGTACTTC. Looking up the rest from reference TRBV9 and TRBJ2-7 gives the full variable domain: DSGVTQTPKHLITATGQRVTLRCSPRSGDLSVYWYQQSLDQGLQFLIQYYNGEERAKGNILERFSAQQFPDLHSELNLSSLELGDSALYFCASSVGDYNYEQYFGPGTRLTVT.

This clone showed up just a few times. This rearrangement joins TRBV10-3 to TRBJ2-5; 10 positions match TRBD2. Germline CDR1 reads ENHRY; CDR2 reads SYGVKD. The CDR3 runs to 15 residues. After removal of 3 bases from V and 2 bases from J, the junction contained 3 bases not matched to a gene. This CDR3 reads CAISDGTSVQETQYF. For the CDR3, the DNA is TGTGCCATCAGTGATGGGACTAGCGTTCAAGAGACCCAGTACTTC.

This clone has just a few counts. The chain has TRBV19 and TRBJ2-1; D is uncertain. Trimming shortened V by 4 bases and J by 0 bases, and 7 bases separated the two germline ends. The CDR3 has 14 amino acids. Germline-derived CDR1 and CDR2 are LNHDA and SQIVND (reference sequence). The CDR3 nucleotides read TGTGCCAGTAGTACCGCCGTCTCCTACAATGAGCAGTTCTTC. As protein: CASSTAVSYNEQFF.